A single sample is the source of the 20 T cell receptor beta chains below, sequenced in a study of control samples from healthy donors and cancer patients. Some clones are missing from TCRdb's copy, which holds only in-frame ones; the method was immunoSEQ multiplex PCR. The sample includes 150,000 or so clones, 85% to 95% of them seen just once. The source material was PBMCs. Receptors were obtained from a man aged 55 to 70 with colorectal cancer.

The CDR3 DNA is TGTGCCAGCAGCCAAGCTAGCGGGGGGCCGTGGGAGACCCAGTACTTC. Translating it yields CASSQASGGPWETQYF. The rearrangement joins TRBV3-1 (or the pseudogene TRBV3-2) to TRBJ2-5, with 11 bases that match TRBD2. Trimming cost V 1 base and J 5 bases; bases outside gene matches: 6. Germline CDR1 LGHDT, CDR2 YNNKEL (reference sequence). The CDR3 extends over 16 amino acids.

In nucleotides, the CDR3 is TGTGCCATCAGTGATGGGTCTAACTATGGCTACACCTTC. Encoded protein: CAISDGSNYGYTF. The V and J genes are TRBV10-3 and TRBJ1-2; D unclear. Germline-derived CDR1 and CDR2 are ENHRY and SYGVKD. The CDR3 is 13 residues long. Trimming took 3 bases from V and 0 from J, leaving 5 bases between them.

This rearrangement joins TRBV6-2 or TRBV6-3 to TRBJ2-7; D call uncertain. Germline V lookup: CDR1 MNHEY, CDR2 SVGEGT. The length of the CDR3 is 11 residues. The ends were cut back, 2 bases at V and 6 bases at J, with 5 bases in the middle. This CDR3 reads CASSYSFEQYF. The CDR3 DNA reads TGTGCCAGCAGTTACAGCTTCGAGCAGTACTTC.

The chain employs TRBV6-1 and TRBJ2-2, with D maybe TRBD1 (5 bases). Trimming took off 2 bases at V and 4 bases at J, with 11 bases between the two ends. The CDR3 loop spans 15 amino acids. Germline V CDR1 and CDR2: MNHNS, SASEGT. CDR3 DNA: TGTGCCAGCAGTGAATCAGGGCGCAGCACCGGGGAGCTGTTTTTT. Protein product: CASSESGRSTGELFF.

The V call is TRBV10-2, the J call TRBJ2-7; D is unclear. The CDR3 runs 15 residues. The germline V gene has CDR1 WSHSY and CDR2 SAAADI. V gave up 7 bases and J gave up 0 bases, with 16 bases separating them. The CDR3 is CASTFISEASYEQYF. Here the CDR3 DNA reads TGCGCCAGCACCTTTATCTCGGAAGCCTCCTACGAGCAGTACTTC.

V and J are TRBV3-1 (or the pseudogene TRBV3-2) and TRBJ2-7; 7 nucleotides match TRBD1. Germline values: CDR1 LGHDT, CDR2 YNNKEL (reference sequence). The CDR3 consists of 13 residues. The V gene end was trimmed by 3 bases and the J gene end by 1 base; junction bases not matched to a gene: 0. The CDR3 sequence: CASSQGQSYEQYF. DNA of the CDR3: TGTGCCAGCAGCCAGGGACAGTCCTACGAGCAGTACTTC.

The chain employs TRBV6-5 and TRBJ2-5; 7 bases agree with TRBD1. This CDR3 has 15 amino acids. CDR1 and CDR2 (germline): MNHEY, SVGAGI. Germline trimming cut 5 bases from V and 5 bases from J; bases unmatched to any gene: 11. CDR3 DNA: TGTGCCAGCAGTCCTAGGACAGGCTCGGGGGAGACCCAGTACTTC. It encodes CASSPRTGSGETQYF.

CDR3 in amino acids: CASRPARGLAGGGDIQYF. The CDR3 DNA reads TGTGCCAGCAGACCCGCGAGGGGGCTAGCGGGGGGCGGGGACATTCAGTACTTC. The chain carries TRBV7-2 and TRBJ2-4, with 11 bases matching TRBD2. Germline V gives CDR1 SGHTA, CDR2 FQGNSA. This CDR3 is 18 amino acids long. The V segment lost 6 bases and the J segment 8 bases; nucleotides outside the gene matches: 18.

This chain connects TRBV6-2 or TRBV6-3 to TRBJ2-7, with D perhaps TRBD2 (5 bases). Germline values: CDR1 MNHEY, CDR2 SVGEGT. The length of the CDR3 is 14 residues. Trimming removed 5 bases at V and 3 bases at J, with 14 bases between. The CDR3 region has the DNA TGTGCCAGCAGTCTGGCCGGGATCCACTACGAGCAGTACTTC. This sequence encodes CASSLAGIHYEQYF.

This clone was counted a single time. The chain has TRBV12-3 or TRBV12-4 and TRBJ2-3; a weak D match, TRBD2 (5 bases). CDR3 size: 13 residues. Trimming cost V 3 bases and J 9 bases, with 13 bases left between them. The CDR3 spells CASSFEGEPTQYF. The DNA of the CDR3 is TGTGCCAGCAGTTTCGAGGGCGAGCCCACGCAGTATTTT.

This chain joins TRBV19 and TRBJ1-2, with D perhaps matching TRBD1 (5 bases). This CDR3 comprises 15 residues. V was trimmed by 3 bases and J by 4 bases, leaving 15 bases between them. Germline values: CDR1 LNHDA, CDR2 SQIVND (reference sequence). DNA of the CDR3: TGTGCCAGTAGTATTATGGAAGAGGGGATCTATGGCTACACCTTC. It yields the protein CASSIMEEGIYGYTF. Full variable domain (missing parts from reference TRBV19 and TRBJ1-2): DGGITQSPKYLFRKEGQNVTLSCEQNLNHDAMYWYRQDPGQGLRLIYYSQIVNDFQKGDIAEGYSVSREKKESFPLTVTSAQKNPTAFYLCASSIMEEGIYGYTFGSGTRLTVV.

This clone was seen only a few times. The chain combines TRBV6-2 or TRBV6-3 with TRBJ2-1; D unresolved. CDR1 is MNHEY, CDR2 SVGEGT, per germline. This CDR3 spans 12 amino acids. V gave up 0 bases and J gave up 9 bases, with 6 bases separating them. The CDR3 nucleotides are TGTGCCAGCAGTTACTCAAGGGCTGAGCAGTTCTTC. Its translation: CASSYSRAEQFF.

The V and J genes are TRBV5-1 and TRBJ2-5, with 9 bases fitting TRBD2. Trimming at V came to 0 bases and at J to 2 bases, leaving 5 bases not matched to a gene. In germline, CDR1 is SGHRS, CDR2 YFSETQ. The CDR3 consists of 16 residues. Here the CDR3 reads CASSLGPSGEQETQYF. The DNA for the CDR3 is TGCGCCAGCAGCTTGGGGCCTAGCGGGGAGCAAGAGACCCAGTACTTC.

The J gene is TRBJ1-1, the V gene TRBV19; perhaps TRBD1 as D (6 bases). Trimming took 2 bases from V and 0 from J, leaving 7 bases between them. The CDR3 extends over 14 amino acids. Germline CDR1 is LNHDA and CDR2 is SQIVND (reference sequence). The CDR3 region is CASSITGMNTEAFF. CDR3 coding DNA: TGTGCCAGTAGTATAACAGGGATGAACACTGAAGCTTTCTTT.

The DNA of the CDR3 is TGTGCCAGCAGACGGGACCTAATGGCCGAGCAGTACTTC. The encoded protein is CASRRDLMAEQYF. V gene TRBV28 combines with J gene TRBJ2-7; D is perhaps TRBD1 or TRBD2 (5 bases each). Germline V CDR1 and CDR2: MDHEN, SYDVKM. CDR3 length: 13 residues. The V end lost 6 bases, the J end lost 6 bases, and 15 bases lay between the germline ends.

The chain joins TRBV4-3 to TRBJ1-4; perhaps TRBD1 as D (5 bases). Germline lookup yields CDR1 LGHNA and CDR2 YSLEER. This CDR3 region has 19 residues. V was clipped by 1 base and J by 3 bases, with 21 bases between them. CDR3 sequence reads: CASSQGVILGHQSNEKLFF. The CDR3 DNA follows: TGCGCCAGCAGCCAAGGAGTGATCTTAGGACACCAGTCTAATGAAAAACTGTTTTTT.

The chain links TRBV30 to TRBJ1-3, with 7 bases matching TRBD1. Germline CDR1 GTSNPN, CDR2 SVGIG (reference sequence). J gave up 4 bases and V 1 base, and 4 bases lay outside the gene matches. The CDR3 is made up of 14 amino acids. CDR3 residues: CAWSGWTGGNTIYF. CDR3 bases: TGTGCCTGGAGTGGCTGGACAGGCGGAAACACCATATATTTT.

The V gene is TRBV30, the J gene TRBJ1-6, with 9 bases identical to TRBD1. The V and J ends lost 0 bases and 5 bases, in that order; junction bases with no gene match: 5. Germline CDR1 and CDR2: GTSNPN and SVGIG (reference sequence). The CDR3 is 16 amino acids. CDR3 bases: TGTGCCTGGAGTGTACAGGGGGCTGGGAATAATTCACCCCTCCACTTT. As protein: CAWSVQGAGNNSPLHF.

The genes are TRBV7-9 and TRBJ2-7; perhaps D is TRBD1 or TRBD2 (5 bases each). Trimming removed 3 bases at V and 4 bases at J, with 10 bases between. The CDR3 consists of 13 residues. Germline values: CDR1 SEHNR, CDR2 FQNEAQ (reference sequence). The CDR3 nucleotides read TGTGCCAGCAGCTTGGGGACCTTTTACGAGCAGTACTTC. This translates into CASSLGTFYEQYF.

CDR3 DNA: TGTGCCAGCAGCTTAGAGGAGGGGGCCCCGACGAACACCGGGGAGCTGTTTTTT. Protein product: CASSLEEGAPTNTGELFF. This chain uses TRBV11-2 with TRBJ2-2; the D gene is possibly TRBD1 (7 bases). Trimming removed 0 bases from V and 0 bases from J, with 14 bases in between. The CDR3 contains 18 residues. CDR1 and CDR2 from the germline V gene are SGHAT and FQNNGV.